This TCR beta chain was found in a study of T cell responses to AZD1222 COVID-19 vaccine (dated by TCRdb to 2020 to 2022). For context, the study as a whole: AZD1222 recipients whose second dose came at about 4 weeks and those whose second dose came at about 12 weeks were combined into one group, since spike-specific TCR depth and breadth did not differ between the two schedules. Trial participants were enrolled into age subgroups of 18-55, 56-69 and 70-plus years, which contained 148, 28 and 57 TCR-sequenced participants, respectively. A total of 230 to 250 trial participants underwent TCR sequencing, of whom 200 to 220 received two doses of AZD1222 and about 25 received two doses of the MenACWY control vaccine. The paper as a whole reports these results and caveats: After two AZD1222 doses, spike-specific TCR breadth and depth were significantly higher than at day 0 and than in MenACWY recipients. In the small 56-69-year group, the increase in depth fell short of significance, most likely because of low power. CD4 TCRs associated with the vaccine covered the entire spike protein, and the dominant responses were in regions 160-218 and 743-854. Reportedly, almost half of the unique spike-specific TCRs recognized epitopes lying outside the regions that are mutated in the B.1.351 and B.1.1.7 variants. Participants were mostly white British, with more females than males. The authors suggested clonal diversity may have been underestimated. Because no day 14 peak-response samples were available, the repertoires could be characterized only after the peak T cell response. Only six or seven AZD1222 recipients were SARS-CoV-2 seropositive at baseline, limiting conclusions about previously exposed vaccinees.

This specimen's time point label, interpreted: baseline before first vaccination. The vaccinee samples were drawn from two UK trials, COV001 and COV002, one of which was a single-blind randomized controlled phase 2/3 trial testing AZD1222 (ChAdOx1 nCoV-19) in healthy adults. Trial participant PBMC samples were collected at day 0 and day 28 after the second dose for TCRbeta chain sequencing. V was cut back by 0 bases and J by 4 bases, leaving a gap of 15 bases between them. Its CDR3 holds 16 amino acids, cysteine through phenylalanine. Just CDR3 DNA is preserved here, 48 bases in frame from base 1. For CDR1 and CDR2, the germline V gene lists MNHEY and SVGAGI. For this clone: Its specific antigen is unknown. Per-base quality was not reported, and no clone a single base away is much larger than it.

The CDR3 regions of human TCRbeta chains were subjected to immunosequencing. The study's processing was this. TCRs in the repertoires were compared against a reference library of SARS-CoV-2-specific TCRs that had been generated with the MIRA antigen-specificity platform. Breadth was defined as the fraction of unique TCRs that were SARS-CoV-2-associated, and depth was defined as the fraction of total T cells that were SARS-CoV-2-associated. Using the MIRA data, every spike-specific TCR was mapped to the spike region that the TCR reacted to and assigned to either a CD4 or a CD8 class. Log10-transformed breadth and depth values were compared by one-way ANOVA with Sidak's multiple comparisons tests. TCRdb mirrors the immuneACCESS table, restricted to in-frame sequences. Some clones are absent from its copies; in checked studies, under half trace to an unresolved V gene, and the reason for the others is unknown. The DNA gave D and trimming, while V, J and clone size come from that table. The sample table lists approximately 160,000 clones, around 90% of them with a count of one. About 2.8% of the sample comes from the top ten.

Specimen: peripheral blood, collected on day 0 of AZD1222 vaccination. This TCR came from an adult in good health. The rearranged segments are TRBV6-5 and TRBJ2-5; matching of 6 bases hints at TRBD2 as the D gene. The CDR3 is CASSYSPQLALETQYF. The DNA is TGTGCCAGCAGTTACTCCCCCCAACTAGCTCTAGAGACCCAGTACTTC.